Below, 29 T cell receptor beta chains from the same sample are listed, as sequenced in a study of T cell repertoires in cytomegalovirus infection. The antigens of these receptors remain unknown. TCRdb reprocessed the reads with MiXCR, giving one entry per CDR3 protein. The repertoire consists of around 130,000 distinct CDR3 sequences, with more than 20% occurring once and the leading ten covering 34%. The specimen sequenced was PBMCs, sequenced either directly or after in vitro stimulation (not recorded which). The receptor source for this set is a human donor in good health (CMV status not recorded). Some clones in this sample may be carry-over from other donors' samples.

The chain recombines TRBV7-9 with TRBJ1-2, with D uncertain. V was pared by 0 bases and J by 5 bases, with 7 bases between. This CDR3 is 13 amino acids long. Germline-derived CDR1 and CDR2 are SEHNR and FQNEAQ (reference sequence). The CDR3 DNA reads TGTGCCAGCAGCTTAGCAACAGTTTATGGCTACACCTTC. Encoded protein: CASSLATVYGYTF.

This clonotype has just a few counts. The rearrangement links TRBV19 to TRBJ1-5; D not certain. Germline CDR1 LNHDA, CDR2 SQIVND (reference sequence). V shed 4 bases and J shed 2 bases, with 9 bases lying between them. The CDR3 totals 14 residues. This CDR3 reads CASSTEWGNQPQHF. As DNA, the CDR3 is TGTGCCAGTAGTACCGAGTGGGGCAATCAGCCCCAGCATTTT.

This clonotype occurred a few times. In DNA, the CDR3 is TGCGCCAGCAGCCCACAGGTAACCTACGAGCAGTACTTC. Encoded protein: CASSPQVTYEQYF. This rearrangement joins TRBV4-1 to TRBJ2-7; TRBD1 might be the D (5 bases). The CDR3 runs to 13 residues. Between the trimmed V and J ends, which lost 4 bases and 2 bases, there was a span of 9 bases. The germline V gene encodes CDR1 MGHRA and CDR2 YSYEKL.

The chain combines TRBV2 with TRBJ2-7; no reliable D call. Germline CDR1 SNHLY, CDR2 FYNNEI. The CDR3 is 13 amino acids. Trimming cost V 10 bases and J 0 bases, with 13 bases left between them. The CDR3 reads CATDVADSYEQYF. In DNA form, the CDR3 reads TGTGCCACCGACGTCGCGGACTCCTACGAGCAGTACTTC.

This chain connects TRBV6-2 or TRBV6-3 to TRBJ1-4, with 11 bases identical to TRBD1. The CDR3 is 16 amino acids. CDR1 is MNHEY and CDR2 is SVGEGT in the germline V gene. V lost 2 bases and J lost 6; bases outside the gene matches: 5. The CDR3 region has the DNA TGTGCCAGCAGTTACCGGCTGGGACAGGGGGATGAAAAACTGTTTTTT. Translating it yields CASSYRLGQGDEKLFF.

This clonotype was recorded a few times. The chain recombines TRBV24-1 with TRBJ2-1; 7 bases fit TRBD2. Germline lookup yields CDR1 KGHDR and CDR2 SFDVKD. V lost 5 bases and J lost 7; bases outside the gene matches: 16. This CDR3 has 17 residues. For the CDR3, the DNA is TGTGCCACCAGTGTAACCCCCACTAGCGAAACCTTTAATGAGCAGTTCTTC. Translated: CATSVTPTSETFNEQFF.

This clonotype has just a few counts. This rearrangement joins TRBV12-3 or TRBV12-4 to TRBJ2-1; D is tentatively TRBD1 or TRBD2 (6 bases each). Between the trimmed V and J ends, which lost 5 bases and 0 bases, there was a span of 14 bases. The CDR3 loop spans 16 amino acids. The DNA of the CDR3 is TGTGCCAGCAGTCTGGTAGGGGGGATCTCCTACAATGAGCAGTTCTTC. This sequence encodes CASSLVGGISYNEQFF.

This clonotype was found a few times. CDR3 loop: CASSVGEAVGQETQYF. CDR3 nucleotide sequence: TGTGCCAGCAGCGTAGGGGAGGCGGTGGGTCAAGAGACCCAGTACTTC. J is TRBJ2-5 and V is TRBV9; possible D gene TRBD2, 6 bases. CDR1 and CDR2 from the germline V gene are SGDLS and YYNGEE. This CDR3 region has 16 residues. Between the trimmed V and J ends, which lost 0 bases and 2 bases, there was a span of 14 bases. Full variable domain (missing parts from reference TRBV9 and TRBJ2-5): DSGVTQTPKHLITATGQRVTLRCSPRSGDLSVYWYQQSLDQGLQFLIQYYNGEERAKGNILERFSAQQFPDLHSELNLSSLELGDSALYFCASSVGEAVGQETQYFGPGTRLLVL.

This clonotype appeared many times. The chain links TRBV7-2 to TRBJ1-2; a weak D match, TRBD1 (6 bases). From germline, CDR1 is SGHTA and CDR2 FQGNSA. This CDR3 region has 13 residues. V was trimmed by 2 bases and J by 3 bases, leaving 7 bases between them. The CDR3 DNA follows: TGTGCCAGCAGCTTAAGACAGGACTATGGCTACACCTTC. Amino acids: CASSLRQDYGYTF.

This clonotype was counted between two and nine times. This rearrangement joins TRBV29-1 to TRBJ2-4; D ambiguous. The CDR3 length is 13 residues. Germline V CDR1 and CDR2: SQVTM, ANQGSEA. V was shortened by 1 base and J by 0 bases, with 4 bases between the two germline ends. The CDR3 nucleotides are TGCAGCGTTGAAGGGGTAGCCAAAAACATTCAGTACTTC. It codes for CSVEGVAKNIQYF.

This sequence joins TRBV7-8 and TRBJ2-5; TRBD1 agrees at 7 bases. This CDR3 spans 15 amino acids. Looked up from germline, CDR1 is SGHVS and CDR2 is FQNEAQ. Losses at the gene ends were 5 bases for V and 4 bases for J; bases not matched to a gene: 10. The CDR3: CASSTTQGPLETQYF. The CDR3 region has the DNA TGTGCCAGCAGCACAACACAGGGGCCCTTAGAGACCCAGTACTTC.

This clonotype appeared once. V gene TRBV9 combines with J gene TRBJ1-3, with a tentative D call TRBD1 (5 bases). Trimming took 1 base from V and 4 from J, leaving 9 bases between them. CDR3 length: 14 residues. The V gene's germline CDR1 is SGDLS and CDR2 YYNGEE. The chain's CDR3 is CASSVTQEGNTIYF. The CDR3 DNA follows: TGTGCCAGCAGCGTAACACAGGAAGGAAACACCATATATTTT. The whole variable domain, remainder taken from reference TRBV9 and TRBJ1-3, is DSGVTQTPKHLITATGQRVTLRCSPRSGDLSVYWYQQSLDQGLQFLIQYYNGEERAKGNILERFSAQQFPDLHSELNLSSLELGDSALYFCASSVTQEGNTIYFGEGSWLTVV.

This clonotype has a handful of counts. J is TRBJ1-1 and V is TRBV12-3 or TRBV12-4; 8 bases line up with TRBD1. V was pared by 3 bases and J by 5 bases, with 5 bases of the junction left unmatched. The CDR3 has 14 amino acids. The CDR3 region is CASSFDRGRTEAFF. The CDR3 bases are TGTGCCAGCAGTTTCGACAGGGGTAGAACTGAAGCTTTCTTT.

This clonotype was found many times. The chain has TRBV28 and TRBJ2-7; 7 nucleotides line up with TRBD1. The ends lost 2 bases at V and 0 bases at J; junction bases unmatched: 4. The CDR3 spans 15 residues. Per germline, CDR1 MDHEN and CDR2 SYDVKM. The CDR3 DNA reads as TGTGCCAGCAGTTTAGGTCAGGGGGTCTCCTACGAGCAGTACTTC. This gives the protein CASSLGQGVSYEQYF. The full variable domain, completed using reference TRBV28 and TRBJ2-7, is DVKVTQSSRYLVKRTGEKVFLECVQDMDHENMFWYRQDPGLGLRLIYFSYDVKMKEKGDIPEGYSVSREKKERFSLILESASTNQTSMYLCASSLGQGVSYEQYFGPGTRLTVT.

This clonotype has more than one count but fewer than ten. V and J are TRBV7-2 and TRBJ1-1; no definite D call. V lost 1 base, J lost 11 bases, and 14 bases lay in between. This CDR3 contains 13 residues. Germline CDR1 reads SGHTA; CDR2 reads FQGNSA. Here the CDR3 reads CASSLVFVPEAFF. The DNA of the CDR3 is TGTGCCAGCAGCTTAGTTTTTGTACCCGAGGCTTTCTTT.

This clonotype was counted ten times or more. The chain couples TRBV6-2 or TRBV6-3 to TRBJ1-5; D ambiguous. Germline V gives CDR1 MNHEY, CDR2 SVGEGT. V was cut by 3 bases and J by 3 bases, with 9 bases left in between. The CDR3 spans 14 residues. Written as DNA, the CDR3 is TGTGCCAGCAGTTATGCAGGTTACAATCAGCCCCAGCATTTT. Translated: CASSYAGYNQPQHF.

Ten or more counts support this clonotype. The chain joins TRBV6-5 to TRBJ2-7; 10 positions match TRBD1. The CDR3 loop spans 15 amino acids. V shed 6 bases and J 0 bases; nucleotides not matched to a gene: 5. CDR1 MNHEY and CDR2 SVGAGI come from the germline V gene. The CDR3 DNA follows: TGTGCCAGCAGACGGGGACAGGGGAGCTCCTACGAGCAGTACTTC. Amino acid sequence: CASRRGQGSSYEQYF.

The table lists this clonotype with a few counts. This chain links TRBV7-3 with TRBJ2-1, with 9 bases lining up with TRBD1. This CDR3 has 16 residues. CDR1 is SGHTA and CDR2 is FQGTGA in the germline V gene. The V gene end was trimmed by 4 bases and the J gene end by 7 bases; junction bases not matched to a gene: 11. DNA of the CDR3: TGTGCCAGCAGCTCGTTCACAGGGGGCGCGCGAAATGAGCAGTTCTTC. Protein sequence: CASSSFTGGARNEQFF.

The V and J genes are TRBV28 and TRBJ2-3; no reliable D call. CDR1 is MDHEN and CDR2 is SYDVKM in the germline V gene. Trimming cost V 8 bases and J 0 bases, with 9 bases left between them. The CDR3 has 13 amino acids. The CDR3 DNA reads as TGTGCCAGCCTCGGTTATAGCACAGATACGCAGTATTTT. Translated, it gives CASLGYSTDTQYF.

This clonotype was recorded a few times. The gene calls are TRBV11-3 and TRBJ2-3, with 7 bases identical to TRBD1. Looked up from germline, CDR1 is SGHNT and CDR2 is YENEEA. V gave up 5 bases and J gave up 3 bases; unmatched junction bases: 8. The CDR3 loop spans 15 amino acids. The CDR3 loop is CASSGPGQSTDTQYF. The CDR3 nucleotides read TGTGCCAGCAGCGGACCGGGACAGAGTACAGATACGCAGTATTTT.

The chain combines TRBV4-3 with TRBJ1-1; TRBD1 is a possible D gene (5 bases). This CDR3 is 14 amino acids long. With 0 bases removed from V and 6 bases from J, the gap between germline ends came to 11 bases. CDR1 is LGHNA and CDR2 is YSLEER in the germline V gene. The CDR3, as DNA: TGCGCCAGCAGCCAAGACGCGGCAGGGCCTGAAGCTTTCTTT. It yields the protein CASSQDAAGPEAFF.

This clonotype was found a few times. The rearrangement joins TRBV5-4 to TRBJ2-5; D may be TRBD1 or TRBD2 (6 bases each). Germline values: CDR1 SGHNT, CDR2 YYREEE (reference sequence). The CDR3 runs to 16 residues. V was pared by 4 bases and J by 2 bases, with 18 bases between. The CDR3 region has the DNA TGTGCCAGCAGCCCTAGCGTGGGGGGCTCTCAAGAGACCCAGTACTTC. Protein sequence: CASSPSVGGSQETQYF.

This chain uses TRBV6-8 with TRBJ1-2; D is perhaps TRBD1 (6 bases). Germline V CDR1 and CDR2: MNHGY, SAAAGT. The CDR3 runs 17 residues. V was pared by 0 bases and J by 0 bases, with 14 bases between. The CDR3 nucleotides are TGTGCCAGCAGTTACTCGAGCGGGGGCAGGGCTAACTATGGCTACACCTTC. Amino acids: CASSYSSGGRANYGYTF.

A single count supports this clonotype. The genes are TRBV6-6 and TRBJ1-4; D is ambiguous. Per the germline V gene, CDR1 is MNHNY and CDR2 is SVGAGI (reference sequence). V lost 2 bases and J 0 bases, leaving 4 bases between the germline ends. The CDR3 has 14 amino acids. For the CDR3, the DNA is TGTGCCAGCAGTTACCGTGCAACTAATGAAAAACTGTTTTTT. It encodes CASSYRATNEKLFF.

At least ten counts were recorded for this clonotype. The chain couples TRBV6-1 to TRBJ2-1, with 9 bases identical to TRBD2. Germline-derived CDR1 and CDR2 are MNHNS and SASEGT. J was trimmed by 3 bases and V by 6 bases; bases with no gene match: 6. The CDR3 has 15 residues. The CDR3 nucleotides are TGTGCCAGCAGCGCCGAGACTAGCGGCTACAATGAGCAGTTCTTC. Residues: CASSAETSGYNEQFF.

With respect to this clonotype: This may stem from a read error, because a much larger clone lies one nucleotide away. V is TRBV6-5 and J is TRBJ2-3; TRBD2 matches 10 bases. The ends lost 8 bases at V and 14 bases at J; junction bases unmatched: 13. Germline V gene data show CDR1 as MNHEY and CDR2 as SVGAGI. The CDR3 is 13 amino acids. The CDR3 DNA follows: TGTGCCAGCCATTTGGAAGCGGGAGGGGGGGGGTATTTT. It specifies CASHLEAGGGGYF.

The CDR3 DNA sequence: TGTGCCTGGAGTCCACGACAGGCTTTCTTT. This gives the protein CAWSPRQAFF. The chain employs TRBV30 and TRBJ1-1, with TRBD1 as a possible D gene (5 bases). Germline values: CDR1 GTSNPN, CDR2 SVGIG (reference sequence). CDR3 length: 10 residues. V was clipped by 2 bases and J by 11 bases, with 9 bases between them.

The chain has TRBV7-2 and TRBJ2-3, with 9 positions matching TRBD2. This CDR3 has 19 residues. Trimming at V came to 3 bases and at J to 4 bases, leaving 17 bases not matched to a gene. CDR1 and CDR2 from the germline V gene are SGHTA and FQGNSA. The CDR3 sequence is CASSLNSRAGLAVADTQYF. The CDR3 coding sequence is TGTGCCAGCAGCTTGAACAGCCGTGCGGGACTAGCAGTCGCAGATACGCAGTATTTT.

Turning to this clonotype: A read error may explain this, as a much larger clone is one base away. The rearrangement links TRBV7-2 to TRBJ2-7, with D uncertain. Germline V gene sequence: CDR1 SGHTA, CDR2 FQGNSA. Trimming took off 5 bases at V and 4 bases at J, with 9 bases between the two ends. This CDR3 is built from 12 residues. CDR3 coding DNA: TGTGCCAGCAGCCCTGACGTGTACGAGCAGTACTTC. Translating gives CASSPDVYEQYF.